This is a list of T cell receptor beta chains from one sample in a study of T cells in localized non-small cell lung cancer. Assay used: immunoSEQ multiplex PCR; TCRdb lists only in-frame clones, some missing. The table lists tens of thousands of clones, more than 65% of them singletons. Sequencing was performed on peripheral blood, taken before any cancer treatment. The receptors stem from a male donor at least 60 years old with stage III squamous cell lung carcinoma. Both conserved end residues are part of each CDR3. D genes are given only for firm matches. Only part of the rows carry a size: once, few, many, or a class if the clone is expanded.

cdr3_nt: TGTGCCAGCAGTAGCCAGGGCCTGAACACTGAAGCTTTCTTT
cdr3_aa: CASSSQGLNTEAFF
v_call: TRBV2
d_call: .
j_call: TRBJ1-1
clone_size: .

cdr3_nt: TGTGCCAGCAGACGGACCGGGGAGCTGTTTTTT
cdr3_aa: CASRRTGELFF
v_call: TRBV6-5
d_call: .
j_call: TRBJ2-2
clone_size: .

cdr3_nt: TGCGCCAGCAGCCCCGCCACGGGGCCCACAGATACGCAGTATTTT
cdr3_aa: CASSPATGPTDTQYF
v_call: TRBV4-1
d_call: .
j_call: TRBJ2-3
clone_size: .

cdr3_nt: TGTGCCAGTAGTATACCCCGGACTAACTACAATGAGCAGTTCTTC
cdr3_aa: CASSIPRTNYNEQFF
v_call: TRBV19
d_call: .
j_call: TRBJ2-1
clone_size: .

cdr3_nt: TGTGCCACCAGCAGTGGACTAGCGGGAGTATACGGGGAGCTGTTTTTT
cdr3_aa: CATSSGLAGVYGELFF
v_call: TRBV15
d_call: TRBD2
j_call: TRBJ2-2
clone_size: .

cdr3_nt: TGTGCCAGCAGCTTCGCTGACTATGGCTACACCTTC
cdr3_aa: CASSFADYGYTF
v_call: TRBV7-9
d_call: .
j_call: TRBJ1-2
clone_size: few

cdr3_nt: TGCAGCGTTGAAGACTTAATAAGGGGGCGCAGCTATGGCTACACCTTC
cdr3_aa: CSVEDLIRGRSYGYTF
v_call: TRBV29-1
d_call: TRBD1
j_call: TRBJ1-2
clone_size: .

cdr3_nt: TGTGCCACTAGCGGGGGTAGCACAGATACGCAGTATTTT
cdr3_aa: CATSGGSTDTQYF
v_call: TRBV6-5
d_call: TRBD2
j_call: TRBJ2-3
clone_size: .

cdr3_nt: TGTGCCAGCAGTGGTAGCGGGAAAGGTAATGAGCAGTTCTTC
cdr3_aa: CASSGSGKGNEQFF
v_call: TRBV2
d_call: TRBD2
j_call: TRBJ2-1
clone_size: .

cdr3_nt: TGTGCCAGCAGCCCGCGGACGGCAACTAATGAAAAACTGTTTTTT
cdr3_aa: CASSPRTATNEKLFF
v_call: TRBV7-6
d_call: .
j_call: TRBJ1-4
clone_size: .

cdr3_nt: TGTGCCAGCGGGATACAGTATAACACTGAAGCTTTCTTT
cdr3_aa: CASGIQYNTEAFF
v_call: TRBV27
d_call: .
j_call: TRBJ1-1
clone_size: .

cdr3_nt: TGTGCCAGCAGCTTAGAATTGGTCGCAGGGACCACTGAAGCTTTCTTT
cdr3_aa: CASSLELVAGTTEAFF
v_call: TRBV7-9
d_call: .
j_call: TRBJ1-1
clone_size: .

cdr3_nt: TGCGCCAGCAGCCCTTACCGCATAGCGGAGAGGCCCACAGATACGCAGTATTTT
cdr3_aa: CASSPYRIAERPTDTQYF
v_call: TRBV5-1
d_call: .
j_call: TRBJ2-3
clone_size: .

cdr3_nt: TGTGCCAGCAGTTATAGGGAGCCTTCCTACAATGAGCAGTTCTTC
cdr3_aa: CASSYREPSYNEQFF
v_call: TRBV6-6
d_call: .
j_call: TRBJ2-1
clone_size: .

cdr3_nt: TGCAGCGTTGAGGTGAACACTGAAGCTTTCTTT
cdr3_aa: CSVEVNTEAFF
v_call: TRBV29-1
d_call: .
j_call: TRBJ1-1
clone_size: .

cdr3_nt: TGTGCCAGCAGTTATTCCTCAGGGGGATTGGAGACCCAGTACTTC
cdr3_aa: CASSYSSGGLETQYF
v_call: TRBV6-6
d_call: TRBD1
j_call: TRBJ2-5
clone_size: .

cdr3_nt: TGCGCCAGCAGTACGTTCTCTGGAAACACCATATATTTT
cdr3_aa: CASSTFSGNTIYF
v_call: TRBV5-1
d_call: .
j_call: TRBJ1-3
clone_size: .

cdr3_nt: TGTGCCAGCAGGCGAGACAGGGGGCTTACTGAAGCTTTCTTT
cdr3_aa: CASRRDRGLTEAFF
v_call: TRBV7-2
d_call: TRBD1
j_call: TRBJ1-1
clone_size: .

cdr3_nt: TGTGCCAGTAGTGCCCGACTAGCGGGGACCACAGATACGCAGTATTTT
cdr3_aa: CASSARLAGTTDTQYF
v_call: TRBV19
d_call: TRBD2
j_call: TRBJ2-3
clone_size: .

cdr3_nt: TGTGCCAGCAGCCAATGGGTTGGGACTGAAGCTTTCTTT
cdr3_aa: CASSQWVGTEAFF
v_call: TRBV14
d_call: .
j_call: TRBJ1-1
clone_size: .

cdr3_nt: TGTGCCAGCAGCCCCGGGACAGGGGGCTACGAGCAGTACTTC
cdr3_aa: CASSPGTGGYEQYF
v_call: TRBV11-3
d_call: TRBD1
j_call: TRBJ2-7
clone_size: .

cdr3_nt: TGTGCCAGCAGCTTAGACAGACGGAACACCGGGGAGCTGTTTTTT
cdr3_aa: CASSLDRRNTGELFF
v_call: TRBV7-2
d_call: .
j_call: TRBJ2-2
clone_size: .

cdr3_nt: TGTGCCAGCAGCTTGGTAACGGGAGGGGGATACAATGAGCAGTTCTTC
cdr3_aa: CASSLVTGGGYNEQFF
v_call: TRBV5-6
d_call: TRBD2
j_call: TRBJ2-1
clone_size: .

cdr3_nt: TGTGCCAGTAGTACAAGAGGGGGGCTTACCTACAATGAGCAGTTCTTC
cdr3_aa: CASSTRGGLTYNEQFF
v_call: TRBV19
d_call: .
j_call: TRBJ2-1
clone_size: .

cdr3_nt: TGTGCCAGCAGCTCCTCGGTGAACACTGAAGCTTTCTTT
cdr3_aa: CASSSSVNTEAFF
v_call: TRBV7-9
d_call: .
j_call: TRBJ1-1
clone_size: .

cdr3_nt: TGTGCCAGTAGTACCCACGACAGGGGGCAGCTGGAGACCCAGTACTTC
cdr3_aa: CASSTHDRGQLETQYF
v_call: TRBV19
d_call: TRBD1
j_call: TRBJ2-5
clone_size: .

cdr3_nt: TGTGCCAGCAGTGTCTTTCGGACGGGAACCTTCTCTGGGGCCAACGTCCTGACTTTC
cdr3_aa: CASSVFRTGTFSGANVLTF
v_call: TRBV6-1
d_call: .
j_call: TRBJ2-6
clone_size: .

cdr3_nt: TGCGCCAGCAGCAGTGGACAGGGGGCGTCCTATGGCTACACCTTC
cdr3_aa: CASSSGQGASYGYTF
v_call: TRBV5-1
d_call: TRBD1
j_call: TRBJ1-2
clone_size: .

cdr3_nt: TGTGCCAGCAGGGACCCGGGACAGGGGACCTACGAGCAGTACTTC
cdr3_aa: CASRDPGQGTYEQYF
v_call: TRBV7-2
d_call: TRBD1
j_call: TRBJ2-7
clone_size: .

cdr3_nt: TGCGCCAGCAGCCACGGGACAGGGGGCAGTGGCTACACCTTC
cdr3_aa: CASSHGTGGSGYTF
v_call: TRBV5-1
d_call: TRBD1
j_call: TRBJ1-2
clone_size: once

cdr3_nt: TGTGCCAGCACTAGGCCAGGGGAAAAAAATGAGCAGTTCTTC
cdr3_aa: CASTRPGEKNEQFF
v_call: TRBV6-5
d_call: .
j_call: TRBJ2-1
clone_size: .

cdr3_nt: TGTGCCAGTAGTAACAGGGAATTGAATCAGCCCCAGCATTTT
cdr3_aa: CASSNRELNQPQHF
v_call: TRBV19
d_call: .
j_call: TRBJ1-5
clone_size: .

cdr3_nt: TGTGCCAGCAGAACCGACAGGGCGGGAGACTACGAGCAGTACTTC
cdr3_aa: CASRTDRAGDYEQYF
v_call: TRBV6-5
d_call: .
j_call: TRBJ2-7
clone_size: .

cdr3_nt: TGTGCCTGGAGTGTACAGGTGTCATACACAGATACGCAGTATTTT
cdr3_aa: CAWSVQVSYTDTQYF
v_call: TRBV30
d_call: .
j_call: TRBJ2-3
clone_size: .

cdr3_nt: TGTGCCAGCAGTGAAGAAGGGGGGGGCTCCTACTCCTACGAGCAGTACTTC
cdr3_aa: CASSEEGGGSYSYEQYF
v_call: TRBV6-1
d_call: .
j_call: TRBJ2-7
clone_size: .

cdr3_nt: TGTGCCAGCAGCTTGAACTATGAAGCTTTCTTT
cdr3_aa: CASSLNYEAFF
v_call: TRBV5-8
d_call: .
j_call: TRBJ1-1
clone_size: .

cdr3_nt: TGTGCTAGTGGTTTCGAGGGTCAGCCCCAGCATTTT
cdr3_aa: CASGFEGQPQHF
v_call: TRBV12-5
d_call: .
j_call: TRBJ1-5
clone_size: few

cdr3_nt: TGTGCCAGCAGCCAAGTCCGAGGGACAGGGGTCCCCGGGGAGCTGTTTTTT
cdr3_aa: CASSQVRGTGVPGELFF
v_call: TRBV4-2
d_call: TRBD1
j_call: TRBJ2-2
clone_size: few

cdr3_nt: TGTGCCAGCAGCGAACAGACTGAGCCTTTTGATGAGCAGTTCTTC
cdr3_aa: CASSEQTEPFDEQFF
v_call: TRBV9
d_call: .
j_call: TRBJ2-1
clone_size: .

cdr3_nt: TGCGCCAGCAGGACAGGACCTGAAGCTTTCTTT
cdr3_aa: CASRTGPEAFF
v_call: TRBV5-1
d_call: .
j_call: TRBJ1-1
clone_size: .

cdr3_nt: TGTGCCAGCAGCCAAGAATGGACAGGGGGTAATGAAGCTTTCTTT
cdr3_aa: CASSQEWTGGNEAFF
v_call: TRBV5-4
d_call: TRBD1
j_call: TRBJ1-1
clone_size: once

cdr3_nt: TGTGCCAGCAGCTTCGGGACAGGCGGGACCTACGAGCAGTACTTC
cdr3_aa: CASSFGTGGTYEQYF
v_call: TRBV5-4
d_call: TRBD1
j_call: TRBJ2-7
clone_size: .

cdr3_nt: TGTGCCAGCAGCTTGGCCGATCAGATTGAAGCTTTCTTT
cdr3_aa: CASSLADQIEAFF
v_call: TRBV5-4
d_call: .
j_call: TRBJ1-1
clone_size: .

cdr3_nt: TGTGCCAGCAGCCAGACAGGAGGCACTGAAGCTTTCTTT
cdr3_aa: CASSQTGGTEAFF
v_call: TRBV11-2
d_call: .
j_call: TRBJ1-1
clone_size: .

cdr3_nt: TGTGCCAGCAGCACCTACGGGGGGGGCACAGATACGCAGTATTTT
cdr3_aa: CASSTYGGGTDTQYF
v_call: TRBV5-5
d_call: TRBD2
j_call: TRBJ2-3
clone_size: once

cdr3_nt: TGTGCCAGCGACATAATGAACACTGAAGCTTTCTTT
cdr3_aa: CASDIMNTEAFF
v_call: TRBV6-1
d_call: .
j_call: TRBJ1-1
clone_size: .

cdr3_nt: TGTGCCAGTAGTATAGATCTAGGACAGGGGGAGACCCAGTACTTC
cdr3_aa: CASSIDLGQGETQYF
v_call: TRBV19
d_call: TRBD1
j_call: TRBJ2-5
clone_size: once

cdr3_nt: TGCGCCAGCAGCTTGGGTACAGGGAAGAACACTGAAGCTTTCTTT
cdr3_aa: CASSLGTGKNTEAFF
v_call: TRBV5-1
d_call: .
j_call: TRBJ1-1
clone_size: .

cdr3_nt: TGTGCCAGCTCACGACAGATGGACACCGGGGAGCTGTTTTTT
cdr3_aa: CASSRQMDTGELFF
v_call: TRBV7-6
d_call: .
j_call: TRBJ2-2
clone_size: once

cdr3_nt: TGTGCCAGCAGCTTGTCAGCGACGTACAATGAGCAGTTCTTC
cdr3_aa: CASSLSATYNEQFF
v_call: TRBV7-8
d_call: .
j_call: TRBJ2-1
clone_size: .

cdr3_nt: TGCGCCAGCAGCTCCTTCCTCTCCACAGATACGCAGTATTTT
cdr3_aa: CASSSFLSTDTQYF
v_call: TRBV5-1
d_call: .
j_call: TRBJ2-3
clone_size: .

cdr3_nt: TGTGCCAGCAGTGATGTCGGCAGATTTAATCAGCCCCAGCATTTT
cdr3_aa: CASSDVGRFNQPQHF
v_call: TRBV6-1
d_call: .
j_call: TRBJ1-5
clone_size: .

cdr3_nt: TGTGCCTGGAGTGACAGGGTCTGGTACAATGAGCAGTTCTTC
cdr3_aa: CAWSDRVWYNEQFF
v_call: TRBV30
d_call: .
j_call: TRBJ2-1
clone_size: once

cdr3_nt: TGTGCCAGCAGCCAGGGACCGAACACTGAAGCTTTCTTT
cdr3_aa: CASSQGPNTEAFF
v_call: TRBV9
d_call: .
j_call: TRBJ1-1
clone_size: .

cdr3_nt: TGTGCCAGCAGCTTGGCCTCAGGTGAAGCTTTCTTT
cdr3_aa: CASSLASGEAFF
v_call: TRBV5-4
d_call: .
j_call: TRBJ1-1
clone_size: .

cdr3_nt: TGCGCCAGCAGAGCATCAGGGGGCGCGGGAACTGAAGCTTTCTTT
cdr3_aa: CASRASGGAGTEAFF
v_call: TRBV10-2
d_call: TRBD1
j_call: TRBJ1-1
clone_size: .

cdr3_nt: TGTGCCAGCAGCCTGGGTGGCGGCACTGAAGCTTTCTTT
cdr3_aa: CASSLGGGTEAFF
v_call: TRBV7-2
d_call: .
j_call: TRBJ1-1
clone_size: .

cdr3_nt: TGTGCCAGCAGCTTGGAGGGACGCAGCACAGATACGCAGTATTTT
cdr3_aa: CASSLEGRSTDTQYF
v_call: TRBV7-9
d_call: .
j_call: TRBJ2-3
clone_size: once

cdr3_nt: TGTGCCAGCAGCGAATCCGGGACAGGAGACACCGGGGAGCTGTTTTTT
cdr3_aa: CASSESGTGDTGELFF
v_call: TRBV4-2
d_call: TRBD1
j_call: TRBJ2-2
clone_size: .

cdr3_nt: TGTGCCAGCGGAAAAGAGACAGGGGGTCCCGGGGAGCTGTTTTTT
cdr3_aa: CASGKETGGPGELFF
v_call: TRBV6-5
d_call: TRBD1
j_call: TRBJ2-2
clone_size: .